Listed below are T cell receptor beta chains from one sample, sequenced in a study of shared clonotypes between healthy human individuals. The table came from immunoSEQ multiplex PCR; TCRdb's copy has only in-frame clones and leaves some out. The data hold some 2.1 million clones, with 85% to 95% observed a single time. The sequenced sample consisted of naive CD4+ T cells sorted from blood. The receptors were gathered from a young man in good health. The CDR3 runs from the conserved cysteine through the conserved F or W. A D gene is named only where the DNA matches it firmly. A row's size may be missing; if present it is once, few, many or a size class.

j_call v_call d_call clone_size cdr3_aa cdr3_nt
TRBJ2-7 TRBV15 TRBD1 once CATSRAGTVDYEQYF TGTGCCACCAGCAGAGCCGGGACAGTCGACTACGAGCAGTACTTC
TRBJ1-6 TRBV5-5 . . CASSLGLRGSPLHF TGTGCCAGCAGCTTGGGGTTGAGGGGATCACCCCTCCACTTT
TRBJ2-7 TRBV30 . . CAWRISYEQYF TGTGCCTGGAGAATATCCTACGAGCAGTACTTC
TRBJ2-7 TRBV6-1 . . CASSEALQGRYEQYF TGTGCCAGCAGTGAAGCGCTGCAGGGTAGGTACGAGCAGTACTTC
TRBJ2-7 TRBV21-1 . once CASSKKGPEVNYEQYF TGTGCCAGCAGCAAAAAGGGGCCGGAGGTTAACTACGAGCAGTACTTC
TRBJ2-3 TRBV18 . . CASSPLYGSGTDTQYF TGTGCCAGCTCACCACTTTACGGGAGCGGGACAGATACGCAGTATTTT
TRBJ2-2 TRBV5-3 . . CARSFGIDSGSGAGELFF TGTGCCAGAAGCTTTGGTATAGATTCGGGGTCTGGGGCCGGGGAGCTGTTTTTT
TRBJ2-3 TRBV9 TRBD2 . CASSASLAGGWSTDTQYF TGTGCCAGCAGCGCCAGCCTAGCGGGAGGGTGGAGCACAGATACGCAGTATTTT
TRBJ2-3 TRBV2 TRBD2 . CASGVAGGLHSTDTQYF TGTGCCAGCGGAGTAGCGGGGGGGTTACATAGCACAGATACGCAGTATTTT
TRBJ2-1 TRBV25-1 TRBD2 once CASRLAGADEQFF TGTGCCTCAAGACTAGCGGGGGCGGATGAGCAGTTCTTC
TRBJ1-5 TRBV4-2 TRBD1 . CASSQDEAGGGQPQHF TGTGCCAGCAGCCAAGATGAGGCAGGGGGTGGGCAGCCCCAGCATTTT
TRBJ2-3 TRBV5-5 . . CASSRLLTGSTDTQYF TGTGCCAGCAGCCGTTTGCTCACAGGGTCAACAGATACGCAGTATTTT
TRBJ2-2 TRBV7-8 . . CASSLGGGYTGELFF TGTGCCAGCAGCTTAGGTGGGGGCTACACCGGGGAGCTGTTTTTT
TRBJ2-7 TRBV28 TRBD2 . CALGLAGGYEQYF TGTGCCCTCGGACTAGCGGGAGGCTACGAGCAGTACTTC
TRBJ2-1 TRBV27 TRBD2 . CASSRTSGIRSYNEQFF TGTGCCAGCAGTCGGACTAGCGGGATCAGAAGCTACAATGAGCAGTTCTTC
TRBJ2-3 TRBV28 TRBD1 . CASSFGTGDTDTQYF TGTGCCAGCAGTTTCGGGACAGGAGACACAGATACGCAGTATTTT
TRBJ1-5 TRBV6-1 . . CASRATSNQPQHF TGTGCCAGCAGAGCCACTAGCAATCAGCCCCAGCATTTT
TRBJ2-2 TRBV6-1 . once CASRLTDTGELFF TGTGCCAGCCGGTTAACCGACACCGGGGAGCTGTTTTTT
TRBJ2-2 TRBV9 . . CASSVDRSTRGELFF TGTGCCAGCAGCGTAGATCGGTCTACGCGGGGGGAGCTGTTTTTT
TRBJ2-2 TRBV9 . once CASSWPGELFF TGTGCCAGCAGCTGGCCGGGGGAGCTGTTTTTT
TRBJ2-3 TRBV7-2 . . CASSYIPGSSTDTQYF TGTGCCAGCAGCTATATTCCCGGGTCGAGCACAGATACGCAGTATTTT
TRBJ1-2 TRBV30 . . CAWTGSRGYTF TGTGCCTGGACAGGTTCCCGAGGCTACACCTTC
TRBJ1-1 TRBV28 . . CASSTVGAVNTEAFF TGTGCCAGCAGCACTGTCGGCGCGGTGAACACTGAAGCTTTCTTT
TRBJ1-1 TRBV19 . . CASEGGNPAPTEAFF TGTGCCAGCGAAGGGGGGAACCCGGCGCCGACTGAAGCTTTCTTT
TRBJ1-5 TRBV2 TRBD1 once CASSHGTGDQPQHF TGTGCCAGCAGCCACGGGACAGGGGATCAGCCCCAGCATTTT
TRBJ2-1 TRBV12-5 . . CASTITGSVGTTQFF TGTGCTAGCACAATTACAGGGAGCGTAGGGACAACTCAGTTCTTC
TRBJ1-1 TRBV2 . . CASRDTGISNTEAFF TGTGCCAGCAGGGACACAGGAATCTCGAACACTGAAGCTTTCTTT
TRBJ1-6 TRBV28 . few CASRPDSDSPLHF TGTGCCAGCAGGCCCGACAGCGATTCACCCCTCCACTTT
TRBJ1-5 TRBV6-5 TRBD1 . CASSRRQGAQPQHF TGTGCCAGCAGTCGCCGACAGGGGGCCCAGCCCCAGCATTTT
TRBJ2-7 TRBV2 . . CASTKQESSYEQYF TGTGCCAGCACGAAACAGGAGAGCTCCTACGAGCAGTACTTC
TRBJ1-1 TRBV28 . . CASSTPTWEKAFF TGTGCCAGCAGTACACCTACCTGGGAGAAGGCTTTCTTT
TRBJ2-7 TRBV6-5 TRBD1 . CASSYSGTGGTYEQYF TGTGCCAGCAGTTACTCCGGGACAGGGGGCACCTACGAGCAGTACTTC
TRBJ2-3 TRBV20-1 . . CSARRWDTQYF TGCAGTGCTAGACGGTGGGATACGCAGTATTTT
TRBJ1-4 TRBV4-1 . . CASSHAPGPFNEKLFF TGCGCCAGCAGCCACGCTCCGGGACCGTTCAATGAAAAACTGTTTTTT
TRBJ2-2 TRBV18 TRBD2 . CASSRQRGGTDTGELFF TGTGCCAGCTCACGTCAGCGGGGGGGCACGGACACCGGGGAGCTGTTTTTT
TRBJ2-3 TRBV5-1 . . CASSLGTGSSTDTQYF TGCGCCAGCAGCTTGGGAACCGGGTCCAGCACAGATACGCAGTATTTT
TRBJ2-2 TRBV19 . . CASSMRRNTGELFF TGTGCCAGTAGTATGAGAAGAAACACCGGGGAGCTGTTTTTT
TRBJ2-7 TRBV2 . . CASGKRTPYEQYF TGTGCCAGCGGCAAGCGGACCCCCTACGAGCAGTACTTC
TRBJ2-5 TRBV7-2 TRBD2 . CASSSRRLAQETQYF TGTGCCAGCAGCTCCCGCCGACTAGCCCAAGAGACCCAGTACTTC
TRBJ1-2 TRBV5-4 . . CASSSVGFGYTF TGTGCCAGCAGCTCCGTTGGGTTTGGCTACACCTTC
TRBJ2-3 TRBV6-1 TRBD1 few CASSSGTGLDTQYF TGTGCCAGCAGTTCCGGGACAGGGTTAGATACGCAGTATTTT
TRBJ1-1 TRBV5-6 TRBD1 . CASSFGETGRTEAFF TGTGCCAGCAGCTTCGGCGAGACAGGGCGTACTGAAGCTTTCTTT
TRBJ1-1 TRBV5-1 . . CASSLEQVNTEAFF TGCGCCAGCAGCTTGGAACAAGTGAACACTGAAGCTTTCTTT
TRBJ2-5 TRBV18 . . CASSPPRLGAETQYF TGTGCCAGCTCACCACCCCGACTAGGAGCTGAGACCCAGTACTTC
TRBJ1-2 TRBV6-1 . once CASSQQGPGYTF TGTGCCAGCAGTCAACAGGGACCTGGCTACACCTTC
TRBJ2-7 TRBV7-9 . . CASSRGGGARNYEQYF TGTGCCAGCAGCCGTGGTGGGGGGGCGCGGAACTACGAGCAGTACTTC
TRBJ1-2 TRBV10-3 . . CAISESMLNGYTF TGTGCCATCAGTGAGTCGATGCTAAATGGCTACACCTTC
TRBJ2-3 TRBV19 TRBD2 . CASSMTSGRRTDTQYF TGTGCCAGTAGTATGACTAGCGGGAGGAGGACAGATACGCAGTATTTT
TRBJ2-2 TRBV5-1 . . CASSLDVGVGAGELFF TGCGCCAGCAGCTTGGATGTGGGAGTCGGAGCCGGGGAGCTGTTTTTT
TRBJ2-3 TRBV25-1 . . CASSASRGSSDTQYF TGTGCCAGCAGTGCCTCAAGGGGGAGTTCGGATACGCAGTATTTT
TRBJ1-4 TRBV5-1 TRBD1 . CASSRDRGNGEKLFF TGCGCCAGCAGCAGGGACAGGGGGAATGGCGAAAAACTGTTTTTT
TRBJ1-5 TRBV6-1 . . CASRGGGSNQPQHF TGTGCCAGCAGAGGCGGGGGCAGCAATCAGCCCCAGCATTTT
TRBJ2-3 TRBV7-8 . . CASSSRETTTDTQYF TGTGCCAGCAGTTCCCGGGAAACTACCACAGATACGCAGTATTTT
TRBJ1-2 TRBV9 TRBD1 . CASSVGPPTGGNYGYTF TGTGCCAGCAGCGTAGGCCCCCCGACAGGGGGCAACTATGGCTACACCTTC
TRBJ2-1 TRBV30 . . CAWARTETNEQFF TGTGCCTGGGCCAGGACTGAAACTAATGAGCAGTTCTTC
TRBJ1-2 TRBV12-5 . once CASGHGGAGGYTF TGTGCTAGTGGCCATGGGGGGGCCGGAGGCTACACCTTC
TRBJ2-7 TRBV10-2 TRBD2 . CASNRGVGLEQYF TGCGCCAGCAACCGGGGGGTGGGGCTCGAGCAGTACTTC